The sequence of this T cell receptor beta chain was determined in a study of blood T cells in healthy people across ages. Across the whole study: Per every two T cells, about one barcoded beta molecule was captured by template switching. General study results and limits: The CMV status of each donor remained undetermined, and this could have confounded shifts in expanded clonotypes.

Combining a sample-barcoded 5' primer with a J-beta primer mix, a second PCR ran for 7 to 11 cycles. Carrying 12 random nucleotides, a template-switch adaptor labeled each individual cDNA molecule. TCRdb re-derived calls from the 5' RACE reads in MiXCR, one entry per CDR3 protein. The sample yields 550,000 to 650,000 distinct CDR3 sequences, about 30% seen once. The total RNA that was extracted per sample amounted to at least 5 micrograms. In the case of this clonotype: The antigen is undetermined. This may be a read error: a much more frequent sequence differs by one nucleotide.

CDR1 is DFQATT and CDR2 is SNEGSKA in the germline V gene (reference sequence). V was cut by 3 bases and J by 7 bases, with 25 bases left in between. The CDR3 covers 16 residues. The chain is built from TRBV20-1 and TRBJ2-7; D possibly corresponds to TRBD1 (6 bases). Source material: blood. The source of this sequence is a woman aged 80 or over in good health. The CDR3 protein is CSARGPGWGGQNEQYF. The CDR3 DNA reads as TGCAGTGCTAGGGGGCCCGGTTGGGGCGGACAGAATGAGCAGTACTTC.